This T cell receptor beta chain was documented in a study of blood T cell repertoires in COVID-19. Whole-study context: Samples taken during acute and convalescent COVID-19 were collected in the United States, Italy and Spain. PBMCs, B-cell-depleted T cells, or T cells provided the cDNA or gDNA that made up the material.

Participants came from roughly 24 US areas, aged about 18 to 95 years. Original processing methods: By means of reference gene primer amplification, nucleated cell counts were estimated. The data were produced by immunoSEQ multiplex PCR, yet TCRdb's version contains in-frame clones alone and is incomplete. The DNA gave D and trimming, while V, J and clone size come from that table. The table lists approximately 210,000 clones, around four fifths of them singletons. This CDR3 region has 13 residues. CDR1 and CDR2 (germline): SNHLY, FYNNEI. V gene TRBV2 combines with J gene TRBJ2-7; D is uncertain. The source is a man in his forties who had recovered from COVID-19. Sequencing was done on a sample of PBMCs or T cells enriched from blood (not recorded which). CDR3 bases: TGTGCCAGCAGAGAAGAAATAGTCTACGAGCAGTACGTC. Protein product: CASREEIVYEQYV.